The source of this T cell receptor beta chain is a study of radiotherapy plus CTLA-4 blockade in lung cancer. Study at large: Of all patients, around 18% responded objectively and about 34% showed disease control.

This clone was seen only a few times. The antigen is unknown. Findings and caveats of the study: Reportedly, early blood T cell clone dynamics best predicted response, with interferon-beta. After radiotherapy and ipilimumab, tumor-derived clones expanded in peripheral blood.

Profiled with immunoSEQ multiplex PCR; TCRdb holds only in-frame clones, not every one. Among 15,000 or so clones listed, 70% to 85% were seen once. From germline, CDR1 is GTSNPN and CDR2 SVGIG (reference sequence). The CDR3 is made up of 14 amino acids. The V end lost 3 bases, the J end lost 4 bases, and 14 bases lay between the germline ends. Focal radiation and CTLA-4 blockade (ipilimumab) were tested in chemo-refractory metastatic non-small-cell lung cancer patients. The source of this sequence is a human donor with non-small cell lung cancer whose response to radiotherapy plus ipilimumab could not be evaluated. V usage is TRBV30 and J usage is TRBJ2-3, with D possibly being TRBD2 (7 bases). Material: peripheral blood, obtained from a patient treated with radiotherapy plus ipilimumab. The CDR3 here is CAWRRGGGPDTQYF. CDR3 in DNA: TGTGCCTGGAGAAGGGGGGGCGGCCCAGATACGCAGTATTTT.